These 24 T cell receptor beta chains originate from one sample sequenced in a study of radiotherapy plus CTLA-4 blockade in lung cancer. Produced via immunoSEQ multiplex PCR; TCRdb's table is partial and in-frame only. The sample includes about 51,000 clones, about three quarters of them seen just once. Sequenced here: peripheral blood, sampled from a patient treated with radiotherapy plus ipilimumab. The receptors derive from a human donor with non-small cell lung cancer whose response to radiotherapy plus ipilimumab could not be evaluated.

The rearrangement joins TRBV7-2 to TRBJ1-1; D is unclear. The V end was cut by 1 base, the J end by 8 bases, with 14 bases between. CDR3 length: 14 residues. The germline gives CDR1 SGHTA, CDR2 FQGNSA. CDR3 in amino acids: CASSLDGGRGEAFF. CDR3 nucleotide sequence: TGTGCCAGCAGCTTAGATGGAGGTCGAGGGGAAGCTTTCTTT.

The gene calls are TRBV28 and TRBJ1-3, with D possibly matching TRBD1 (6 bases). Germline V gene sequence: CDR1 MDHEN, CDR2 SYDVKM. There are 17 residues in the CDR3. Deletions cut 0 bases from V and 0 bases from J, with 12 bases between. CDR3 amino acids: CASSLWGRGYSGNTIYF. The CDR3 nucleotides read TGTGCCAGCAGTTTATGGGGCAGGGGATACTCTGGAAACACCATATATTTT.

The V gene is TRBV2, the J gene TRBJ2-2, with TRBD1 as a possible D gene (6 bases). The CDR3 runs 15 residues. Germline values: CDR1 SNHLY, CDR2 FYNNEI. The V gene lost 4 bases and the J gene lost 6 bases, with 15 bases spanning the gap. As DNA, the CDR3 is TGTGCCAGCAGTGGACTTACAGGGCCCCCCGGGGAGCTGTTTTTT. Translation gives CASSGLTGPPGELFF.

The chain combines TRBV27 with TRBJ2-7, with a possible D match to TRBD2 (6 bases). The length of the CDR3 is 16 residues. Deletions cut 2 bases from V and 2 bases from J, with 16 bases between. Germline lookup yields CDR1 MNHEY and CDR2 SMNVEV (reference sequence). CDR3 sequence (DNA): TGTGCCAGCAGTTTAGCTACTAGGGGAGGTCCCTACGAGCAGTACTTC. Translation: CASSLATRGGPYEQYF.

This clone was seen a single time. V gene TRBV28 combines with J gene TRBJ1-4; TRBD1 agrees at 7 bases. J gave up 8 bases and V 7 bases, and 10 bases lay outside the gene matches. Germline V CDR1 and CDR2: MDHEN, SYDVKM. CDR3 size: 14 residues. The CDR3 DNA is TGTGCCAGCAAAATACAGGGGCGTGGAGAAAAACTGTTTTTT. Translation: CASKIQGRGEKLFF.

This clone has only a few counts. The J gene is TRBJ1-2, the V gene TRBV7-2; 7 bases align to TRBD1. The CDR3 sequence is 13 residues long. Germline-derived CDR1 and CDR2 are SGHTA and FQGNSA. With V trimmed by 5 bases and J by 5 bases, 5 bases remained unmatched. CDR3 sequence (DNA): TGTGCCAGCAGCCGGGACAGTGGTTATGGCTACACCTTC. This sequence encodes CASSRDSGYGYTF. The variable domain in full, with the rest retrieved from reference TRBV7-2 and TRBJ1-2, is GAGVSQSPSNKVTEKGKDVELRCDPISGHTALYWYRQSLGQGLEFLIYFQGNSAPDKSGLPSDRFSAERTGGSVSTLTIQRTQQEDSAVYLCASSRDSGYGYTFGSGTRLTVV.

V gene TRBV5-1 combines with J gene TRBJ1-2, with 7 bases lining up with TRBD1. This CDR3 contains 14 residues. V shed 4 bases, J shed 5 bases, and the junction held 8 bases outside the gene matches. From germline, CDR1 is SGHRS and CDR2 YFSETQ. In DNA, the CDR3 is TGCGCCAGCAGCACGTCCCGGGACAGTTATGGCTACACCTTC. Its protein is CASSTSRDSYGYTF. Filled out from reference TRBV5-1 and TRBJ1-2, the complete variable domain reads KAGVTQTPRYLIKTRGQQVTLSCSPISGHRSVSWYQQTPGQGLQFLFEYFSETQRNKGNFPGRFSGRQFSNSRSEMNVSTLELGDSALYLCASSTSRDSYGYTFGSGTRLTVV.

The chain has TRBV7-9 and TRBJ2-7; the match to TRBD2 covers 9 bases. From germline, CDR1 is SEHNR and CDR2 FQNEAQ (reference sequence). V was clipped by 2 bases and J by 5 bases; unmatched bases: 4. This CDR3 is 14 amino acids long. CDR3 amino acids: CASSLPAGGNEQYF. The CDR3, as DNA: TGTGCCAGCAGCTTACCCGCGGGAGGGAACGAGCAGTACTTC.

The chain carries TRBV6-1 and TRBJ2-1, with 7 positions matching TRBD1. J was trimmed by 5 bases and V by 8 bases; bases with no gene match: 6. The CDR3 spans 13 residues. CDR1 MNHNS and CDR2 SASEGT come from the germline V gene. CDR3 in amino acids: CASGRQGNNEQFF. The DNA of the CDR3 is TGTGCCAGCGGAAGACAGGGAAACAATGAGCAGTTCTTC.

The chain has TRBV5-1 and TRBJ2-4, with D maybe TRBD2 (6 bases). Deletions cut 0 bases from V and 5 bases from J, with 6 bases between. Germline V gene data show CDR1 as SGHRS and CDR2 as YFSETQ. The CDR3 consists of 13 residues. The CDR3 DNA reads TGCGCCAGCAGCTTGGGCGGGGAAAACATTCAGTACTTC. It yields the protein CASSLGGENIQYF.

This clone has only one observation. The chain employs TRBV28 and TRBJ1-5, with D possibly TRBD1 on 6 matching bases. Germline V gives CDR1 MDHEN, CDR2 SYDVKM. Trimming took off 7 bases at V and 6 bases at J, with 16 bases between the two ends. The CDR3 spans 14 residues. The CDR3 DNA sequence: TGTGCCAGCAAGCTAAGGGGGGAGGGTCAGCCCCAGCATTTT. Translation: CASKLRGEGQPQHF.

CDR3 nucleotides: TGTGCCAGCAGCGTTTTGGGGACAAAGAGCTCCTACAATGAGCAGTTCTTC. Amino acids: CASSVLGTKSSYNEQFF. This chain uses TRBV9 with TRBJ2-1, with a possible D match to TRBD1 (6 bases). From germline, CDR1 is SGDLS and CDR2 YYNGEE. Trimming took off 2 bases at V and 0 bases at J, with 15 bases between the two ends. This CDR3 has 17 amino acids.

V and J are TRBV28 and TRBJ1-1; unclear D gene. Trimming shortened V by 6 bases and J by 7 bases, and 9 bases separated the two germline ends. The CDR3 length is 11 residues. Germline assignment: CDR1 MDHEN and CDR2 SYDVKM. The DNA of the CDR3 is TGTGCCAGCAGCTTGGTCAGTGAAGCTTTCTTT. This gives the protein CASSLVSEAFF.

V usage is TRBV2 and J usage is TRBJ1-5, with 9 bases fitting TRBD1. The CDR3 has 18 amino acids. J was trimmed by 1 base and V by 0 bases; bases with no gene match: 7. Looked up from germline, CDR1 is SNHLY and CDR2 is FYNNEI. CDR3 region: CASSEAQTGGLSNQPQHF. Here the CDR3 DNA reads TGTGCCAGCAGTGAAGCGCAAACAGGGGGCCTGAGCAATCAGCCCCAGCATTTT.

The chain is built from TRBV5-6 and TRBJ2-1; D not resolved. The CDR3 runs 14 residues. Trimming left V 4 bases short and J 2 bases short, with 10 bases between. From germline, CDR1 is SGHDT and CDR2 YYEEEE. The CDR3 loop reads CASSPWAPYNEQFF. The CDR3 DNA reads TGTGCCAGCAGCCCCTGGGCCCCCTACAATGAGCAGTTCTTC.

This chain uses TRBV28 with TRBJ1-4; weak D call: TRBD1 (6 bases). The CDR3 has 13 residues. Per the germline V gene, CDR1 is MDHEN and CDR2 is SYDVKM. Trimming cost V 10 bases and J 8 bases, with 17 bases left between them. The CDR3 region has the DNA TGTGCCACCGTCCGGACAGTAAAAGAAAAACTGTTTTTT. Protein: CATVRTVKEKLFF.

The J gene is TRBJ2-5, the V gene TRBV5-1; the D is unclear. This CDR3 contains 12 residues. Germline V gene data show CDR1 as SGHRS and CDR2 as YFSETQ. Trimming took 7 bases from V and 4 from J, leaving 11 bases between them. CDR3 coding DNA: TGCGCCAGCTCACGAGTAAGAGAGACCCAGTACTTC. As protein: CASSRVRETQYF.

J is TRBJ2-1 and V is TRBV18; 8 nucleotides align to TRBD1. Per the germline V gene, CDR1 is KGHSH and CDR2 is LQKENI. V lost 3 bases and J lost 6; bases outside the gene matches: 4. The CDR3 contains 14 residues. CDR3 bases: TGTGCCAGCTCACCGAAGACAGGGGTCAATGAGCAGTTCTTC. Translation: CASSPKTGVNEQFF.

CDR3 sequence reads: CASSNSGQGRFQPQHF. The CDR3 coding sequence is TGTGCCAGTAGCAATTCAGGACAGGGAAGGTTTCAGCCCCAGCATTTT. This rearrangement joins TRBV19 to TRBJ1-5; 8 bases line up with TRBD1. The CDR3 has 16 residues. Germline V gene data show CDR1 as LNHDA and CDR2 as SQIVND (reference sequence). V lost 6 bases, J lost 6 bases, and 13 bases stayed unmatched.

The genes are TRBV30 and TRBJ2-1; 8 bases are shared with TRBD1. CDR3 size: 16 residues. Germline loops: CDR1 GTSNPN, CDR2 SVGIG (reference sequence). Trimming took 0 bases from V and 5 from J; bases not matched to a gene: 9. The CDR3: CAWSVRAGGFHNEQFF. The CDR3 DNA is TGTGCCTGGAGTGTTAGGGCAGGGGGCTTCCACAATGAGCAGTTCTTC.

The J gene is TRBJ1-5, the V gene TRBV18, with D maybe TRBD1 (5 bases). Trimming took off 3 bases at V and 7 bases at J, with 16 bases between the two ends. The germline V gene has CDR1 KGHSH and CDR2 LQKENI. The CDR3 extends over 15 amino acids. The chain's CDR3 is CASSPSEGWGQPQHF. CDR3 DNA sequence: TGTGCCAGCTCACCGTCTGAAGGGTGGGGCCAGCCCCAGCATTTT.

The V call is TRBV5-1, the J call TRBJ1-1, with a weak D call TRBD1 (6 bases). V shed 5 bases and J shed 1 base, with 12 bases lying between them. This CDR3 contains 14 residues. The germline V gene has CDR1 SGHRS and CDR2 YFSETQ. DNA for the CDR3: TGCGCCAGCAGTGGGGGCCAGGGGAACACTGAAGCTTTCTTT. Translating gives CASSGGQGNTEAFF.

The gene calls are TRBV7-2 and TRBJ1-2, with D unclear. The CDR3 extends over 14 amino acids. Trimming left V 5 bases short and J 3 bases short, with 13 bases between. Germline CDR1 is SGHTA and CDR2 is FQGNSA. DNA for the CDR3: TGTGCCAGCAGCCTTAACCGGTTGGACTATGGCTACACCTTC. Its protein product is CASSLNRLDYGYTF.

The chain has TRBV5-4 and TRBJ1-1, with D possibly TRBD1 on 5 matching bases. This CDR3 comprises 15 residues. Trimming took off 0 bases at V and 2 bases at J, with 11 bases between the two ends. Germline values: CDR1 SGHNT, CDR2 YYREEE (reference sequence). This CDR3 reads CASSLDLGLNTEAFF. In nucleotides, the CDR3 is TGTGCCAGCAGCTTGGATCTGGGGCTTAACACTGAAGCTTTCTTT.